These T cell receptor beta chains were read from a single sample in a study of patients and donors after allogeneic stem cell transplantation. TCRdb analysed the RT-PCR reads with MiXCR anew, one entry per CDR3 protein. The sample holds 400,000 to 450,000 distinct CDR3 sequences, approximately 16% seen once. The sequenced sample was blood, either unsorted or a sorted T cell fraction (not recorded which). The origin of the receptors is a human donor who was either an allogeneic HSCT recipient or a stem cell or donor lymphocyte infusion donor (not recorded which). It is not recorded whose cells these are; they may come from a transplant donor. Both conserved end residues are part of each CDR3. D genes are given only for firm matches. Size tells how often a clone was seen (once, few, many) or the class of an expanded clone, and some rows leave it out.

>TRBV15|.|TRBJ1-2|.
TGTGCCACCAGCAGAACGACAAGGGGAACATATGGCTACACCTTC
CATSRTTRGTYGYTF
>TRBV6-5|TRBD1|TRBJ1-1|many
TGTGCCAGCAGTTCGCCGGGACAGATGAACACTGAAGCTTTCTTT
CASSSPGQMNTEAFF
>TRBV4-3|.|TRBJ1-4|few
TGCGCCAGCAGCCAAGATTGGGAGGGAAGGGAAAAACTGTTTTTT
CASSQDWEGREKLFF
>TRBV18|.|TRBJ2-1|few
TGTGCCAGCTCACCTGTTACGGGCCCCGGAAATGAGCAGTTCTTC
CASSPVTGPGNEQFF
>TRBV20-1|.|TRBJ1-2|few
TGCAGTGCTAGAGATCTAGGCCTCTACACCTTC
CSARDLGLYTF
>TRBV5-1|TRBD2|TRBJ2-3|.
TGCGCCAGCAGCTTGAGACTAGCGGGCAAAACCCCCACAGATACGCAGTATTTT
CASSLRLAGKTPTDTQYF
>TRBV7-9|TRBD2|TRBJ2-1|.
TGTGCCAGCAGCCCAAGGGCGGGAGCTTTACCGAATGAGCAGTTCTTC
CASSPRAGALPNEQFF
>TRBV20-1|.|TRBJ2-5|few
TGCAGTGCTAGGACTCAAGAGACCCAGTACTTC
CSARTQETQYF
>TRBV12-3/TRBV12-4|.|TRBJ1-3|few
TGTGCCAGCAGTGGAACTCTCTCTGGAAACACCATATATTTT
CASSGTLSGNTIYF
>TRBV5-1|TRBD1|TRBJ1-4|.
TGCGCCAGCAGCGGGCAGGGGGCTCCTAATGAAAAACTGTTTTTT
CASSGQGAPNEKLFF
>TRBV6-1|TRBD1|TRBJ2-5|.
TGTGCCAGCAGTCAGACAGGGGGCATGAAGACCCAGTACTTC
CASSQTGGMKTQYF
>TRBV2|TRBD2|TRBJ2-2|many
TGTGCCAGCACTCCGACTAGCGGACTTAGCACCGGGGAGCTGTTTTTT
CASTPTSGLSTGELFF
>TRBV20-1|.|TRBJ2-5|.
TGCAGTGCTAGAGATGTAGGCCGGGTAGAGGAGACCCAGTACTTC
CSARDVGRVEETQYF
>TRBV12-3/TRBV12-4|.|TRBJ2-1|few
TGTGCCAGCAGTCTCCTTAACAGGGAGGTTAATTACAATGAGCAGTTCTTC
CASSLLNREVNYNEQFF
>TRBV5-1|.|TRBJ2-4|few
TGCGCCAGCAGCCAGCATGTAGCCAAAAACATTCAGTACTTC
CASSQHVAKNIQYF
>TRBV27|.|TRBJ2-3|.
TGTGCCAGCAGCCAAATAGACGGAGATACGCAGTATTTT
CASSQIDGDTQYF
>TRBV20-1|TRBD2|TRBJ2-1|few
TGCAGTGCTAGAGAGGCAGGGAGGGTAGCGGGGTACAATGAGCAGTTCTTC
CSAREAGRVAGYNEQFF
>TRBV24-1|TRBD2|TRBJ2-5|.
TGTGCCACCAGTGACCCGGGTAGCGGGGATTTACAAGAGACCCAGTACTTC
CATSDPGSGDLQETQYF
>TRBV15|TRBD2|TRBJ2-5|.
TGTGCCACCGGAGAGAGCGGGAGTAGAGAGACCCAGTACTTC
CATGESGSRETQYF
>TRBV12-3/TRBV12-4|TRBD1|TRBJ1-2|few
TGTGCCAGCAGCCTGGGGACAGTCTATGGCTACACCTTC
CASSLGTVYGYTF
>TRBV5-6|TRBD1|TRBJ2-2|.
TGTGCCAGCTTTCTGTCCCCAGACAGGGGAGGATTCACCGGGGAGCTGTTTTTT
CASFLSPDRGGFTGELFF
>TRBV19|.|TRBJ2-7|few
TGTGCCAGTAGTATAGATCCTTCAGGTACCTACGAGCAGTACTTC
CASSIDPSGTYEQYF
>TRBV6-1|.|TRBJ1-2|few
TGTGCCAGCAGAGCAGCCAGTGGTAGGGACAAGAACTATGGCTACACCTTC
CASRAASGRDKNYGYTF